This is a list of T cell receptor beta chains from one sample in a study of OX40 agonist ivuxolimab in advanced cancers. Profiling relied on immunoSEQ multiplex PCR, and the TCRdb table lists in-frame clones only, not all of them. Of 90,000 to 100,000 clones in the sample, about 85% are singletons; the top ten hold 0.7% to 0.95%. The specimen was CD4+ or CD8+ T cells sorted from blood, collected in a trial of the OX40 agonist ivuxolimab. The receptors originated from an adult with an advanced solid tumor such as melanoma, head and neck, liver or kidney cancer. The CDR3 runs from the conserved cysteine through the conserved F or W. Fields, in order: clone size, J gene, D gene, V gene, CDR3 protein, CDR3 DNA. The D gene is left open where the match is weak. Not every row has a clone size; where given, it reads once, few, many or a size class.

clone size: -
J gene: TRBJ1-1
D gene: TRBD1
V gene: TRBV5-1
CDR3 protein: CASSPDRVNTEAFF
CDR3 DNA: TGCGCCAGCAGCCCGGACAGGGTGAACACTGAAGCTTTCTTT

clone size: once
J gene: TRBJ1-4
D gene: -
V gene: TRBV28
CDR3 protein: CASSPQFEKLFF
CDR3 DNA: TGTGCCAGCAGCCCCCAGTTTGAAAAACTGTTTTTT

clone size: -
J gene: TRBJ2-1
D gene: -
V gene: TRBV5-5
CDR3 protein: CASSWNNEGQFF
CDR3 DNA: TGTGCCAGCAGCTGGAATAATGAGGGGCAGTTCTTC

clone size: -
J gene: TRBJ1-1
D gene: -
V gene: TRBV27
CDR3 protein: CASGHSNTEAFF
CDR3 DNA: TGTGCCAGTGGACACTCGAACACTGAAGCTTTCTTT

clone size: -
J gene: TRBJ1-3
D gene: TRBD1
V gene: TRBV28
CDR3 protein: CASSSGGDGNTIYF
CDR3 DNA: TGTGCCAGTAGCTCAGGGGGCGATGGAAACACCATATATTTT

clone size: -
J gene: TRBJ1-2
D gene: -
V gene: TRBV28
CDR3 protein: CASMEGLGYTF
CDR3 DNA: TGTGCCAGCATGGAGGGGCTTGGCTACACCTTC

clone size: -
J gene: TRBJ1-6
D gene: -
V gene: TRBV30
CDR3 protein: CAWSRGGSSSYNSPLHF
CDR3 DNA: TGTGCCTGGAGTAGAGGGGGTAGTAGCTCCTATAATTCACCCCTCCACTTT

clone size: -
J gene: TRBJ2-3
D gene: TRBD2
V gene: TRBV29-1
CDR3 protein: CSVILLAGGSDTQYF
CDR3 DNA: TGCAGCGTTATACTACTAGCGGGAGGTTCAGATACGCAGTATTTT

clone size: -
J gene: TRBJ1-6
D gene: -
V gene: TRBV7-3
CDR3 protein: CASSRTSSYNSPLHF
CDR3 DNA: TGTGCCAGCAGCCGAACAAGCTCCTATAATTCACCCCTCCACTTT

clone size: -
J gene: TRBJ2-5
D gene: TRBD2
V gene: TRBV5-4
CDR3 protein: CASSPGGTSGGQETQYF
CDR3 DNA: TGTGCCAGCAGCCCGGGAGGGACTAGCGGGGGCCAAGAGACCCAGTACTTC

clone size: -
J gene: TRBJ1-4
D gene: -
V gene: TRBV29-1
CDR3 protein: CSALWGGEKLFF
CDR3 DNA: TGCAGCGCCCTGTGGGGGGGTGAAAAACTGTTTTTT

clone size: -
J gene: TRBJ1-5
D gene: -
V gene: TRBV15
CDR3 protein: CATSRDRGEHQPQHF
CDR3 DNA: TGTGCCACCAGCAGAGATCGGGGGGAACATCAGCCCCAGCATTTT

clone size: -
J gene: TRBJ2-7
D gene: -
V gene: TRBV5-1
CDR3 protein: CASSPSSRGASYEQYF
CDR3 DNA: TGCGCCAGCAGCCCCTCTTCGCGCGGAGCATCCTACGAGCAGTACTTC

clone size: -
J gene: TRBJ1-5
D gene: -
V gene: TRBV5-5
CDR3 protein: CASSLRGNQPQHF
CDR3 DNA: TGTGCCAGCAGCTTGCGAGGGAATCAGCCCCAGCATTTT

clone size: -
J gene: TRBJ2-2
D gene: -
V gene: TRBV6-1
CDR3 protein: CASSDKVTGELFF
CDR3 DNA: TGTGCCAGCAGTGACAAGGTCACCGGGGAGCTGTTTTTT

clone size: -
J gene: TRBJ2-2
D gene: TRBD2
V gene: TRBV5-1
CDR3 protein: CASSASGSAITGELFF
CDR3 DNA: TGCGCCAGCAGCGCTAGCGGGAGCGCCATTACCGGGGAGCTGTTTTTT

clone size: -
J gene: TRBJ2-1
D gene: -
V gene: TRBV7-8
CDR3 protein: CASSPPVQGTYNEQFF
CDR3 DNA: TGTGCCAGCAGCCCTCCAGTACAGGGAACCTACAATGAGCAGTTCTTC

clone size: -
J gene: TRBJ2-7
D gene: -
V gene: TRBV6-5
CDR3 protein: CASSSTRLTTSGEQYF
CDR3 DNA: TGTGCCAGCAGTTCCACTCGACTTACTACTTCGGGGGAGCAGTACTTC

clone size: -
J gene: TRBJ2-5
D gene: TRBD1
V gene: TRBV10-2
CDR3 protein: CASSPGQGSKTQYF
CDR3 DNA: TGCGCCAGCAGTCCGGGACAGGGGTCGAAGACCCAGTACTTC

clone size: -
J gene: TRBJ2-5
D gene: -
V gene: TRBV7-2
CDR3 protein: CASSFPGRPQETQYF
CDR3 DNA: TGTGCCAGCAGCTTCCCGGGACGACCGCAAGAGACCCAGTACTTC

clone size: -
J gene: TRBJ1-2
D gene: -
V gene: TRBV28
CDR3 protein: CASSNSGDVLGYGYTF
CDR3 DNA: TGTGCCAGCAGTAATTCGGGGGACGTTCTTGGATATGGCTACACCTTC

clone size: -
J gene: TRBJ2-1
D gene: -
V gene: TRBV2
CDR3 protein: CASSGETWGEQFF
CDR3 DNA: TGTGCCAGCAGTGGGGAAACCTGGGGTGAGCAGTTCTTC

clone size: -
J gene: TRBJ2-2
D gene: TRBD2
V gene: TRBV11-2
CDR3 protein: CASSTSGNRELFF
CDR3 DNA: TGTGCCAGCAGCACTAGCGGGAACAGGGAGCTGTTTTTT

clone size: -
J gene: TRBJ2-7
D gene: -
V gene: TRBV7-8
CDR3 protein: CASRQEEGEQYF
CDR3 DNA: TGTGCCAGCAGACAAGAAGAGGGGGAGCAGTACTTC

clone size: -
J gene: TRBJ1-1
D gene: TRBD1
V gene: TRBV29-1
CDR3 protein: CSVGQGAGSTEAFF
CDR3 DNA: TGCAGCGTGGGACAGGGAGCAGGTTCCACTGAAGCTTTCTTT

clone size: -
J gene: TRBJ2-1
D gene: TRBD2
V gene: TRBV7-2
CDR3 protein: CASSGGLAGADEQFF
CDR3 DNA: TGTGCCAGCAGCGGAGGACTAGCGGGAGCCGATGAGCAGTTCTTC

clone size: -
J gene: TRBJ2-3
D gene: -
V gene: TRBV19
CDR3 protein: CASRGGTDTQYF
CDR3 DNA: TGTGCCAGTAGGGGCGGCACAGATACGCAGTATTTT

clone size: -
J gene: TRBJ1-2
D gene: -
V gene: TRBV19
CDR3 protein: CASSSPGPHLRGYTF
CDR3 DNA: TGTGCCAGTAGTTCCCCGGGACCCCACCTAAGAGGCTACACCTTC

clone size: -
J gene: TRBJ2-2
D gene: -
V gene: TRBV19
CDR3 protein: CASSNPGKGPANTGELFF
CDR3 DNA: TGTGCCAGTAGTAACCCAGGGAAGGGACCGGCGAACACCGGGGAGCTGTTTTTT

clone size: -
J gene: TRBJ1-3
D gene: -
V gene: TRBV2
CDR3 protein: CASSAGQASVSTIYF
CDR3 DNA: TGTGCCAGCAGTGCGGGGCAGGCCTCTGTCAGCACCATATATTTT

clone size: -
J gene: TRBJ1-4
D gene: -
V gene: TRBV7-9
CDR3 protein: CASSREHINEKLFF
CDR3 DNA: TGTGCCAGCAGCCGGGAGCACATTAATGAAAAACTGTTTTTT

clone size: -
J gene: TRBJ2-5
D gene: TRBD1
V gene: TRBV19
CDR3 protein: CAGQGAEETQYF
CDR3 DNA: TGTGCCGGGCAGGGGGCGGAAGAGACCCAGTACTTC

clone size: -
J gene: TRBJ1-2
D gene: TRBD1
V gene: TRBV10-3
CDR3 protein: CAITPGQGRDGYTF
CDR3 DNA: TGTGCCATCACTCCGGGACAGGGGAGGGATGGCTACACCTTC

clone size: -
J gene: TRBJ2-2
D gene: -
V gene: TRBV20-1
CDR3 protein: CSAPGPGELFF
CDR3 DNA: TGCAGTGCCCCCGGCCCCGGGGAGCTGTTTTTT

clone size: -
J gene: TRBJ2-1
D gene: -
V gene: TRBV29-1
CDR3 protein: CSVGRTGRDQFF
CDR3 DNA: TGCAGCGTCGGCAGGACAGGGAGGGATCAGTTCTTC